These 11 T cell receptor beta chains share one sample of origin, sequenced in a study of T cell responses to AZD1222 COVID-19 vaccine. Sequencing used immunoSEQ multiplex PCR; TCRdb keeps in-frame clones, though not all of them. The table lists more than 150,000 clones, more than 75% of them singletons. The source was peripheral blood, collected on day 0 of AZD1222 vaccination. All receptors come from an adult in good health.

This rearrangement joins TRBV4-2 to TRBJ1-1; D is possibly TRBD1 (5 bases). Germline CDR1 and CDR2: LGHNA and YNFKEQ. This CDR3 region has 16 residues. The V gene lost 3 bases and the J gene lost 5 bases, with 19 bases spanning the gap. The CDR3, as DNA: TGTGCCAGCAGCCAGGAGATACAGGCTTGGGGGACTGAAGCTTTCTTT. It is translated as CASSQEIQAWGTEAFF.

About this clone itself: The junction and the germline gene differ at one end; a read error may be behind it. This rearrangement joins TRBV27 to TRBJ1-1; D uncertain. The CDR3 is 8 amino acids. Germline-derived CDR1 and CDR2 are MNHEY and SMNVEV (reference sequence). This chain's CDR3 is CASTSRNF. CDR3 coding DNA: TGTGCCAGCACCTCCAGAAACTTT.

The chain uses TRBV19 and TRBJ2-1; unclear D gene. The CDR3 loop spans 13 amino acids. Trimming left V 3 bases short and J 6 bases short, with 9 bases between. Germline V lookup: CDR1 LNHDA, CDR2 SQIVND (reference sequence). As DNA, the CDR3 is TGTGCCAGTAGTATGCAGAACCGCAATGAGCAGTTCTTC. As protein: CASSMQNRNEQFF. Based on the CDR3 plus reference TRBV19 and TRBJ2-1, the full variable domain is DGGITQSPKYLFRKEGQNVTLSCEQNLNHDAMYWYRQDPGQGLRLIYYSQIVNDFQKGDIAEGYSVSREKKESFPLTVTSAQKNPTAFYLCASSMQNRNEQFFGPGTRLTVL.

The chain is built from TRBV18 and TRBJ2-3; possibly TRBD2 for D (7 bases). Germline V lookup: CDR1 KGHSH, CDR2 LQKENI. The V end lost 2 bases, the J end lost 1 base, and 10 bases lay between the germline ends. This CDR3 has 15 amino acids. In DNA form, the CDR3 reads TGTGCCAGCTCACCAGGGGGGGCCGGCACAGATACGCAGTATTTT. This encodes CASSPGGAGTDTQYF.

V is TRBV21-1 and J is TRBJ2-7. TRBV21-1 is labeled a pseudogene. This CDR3 is 15 amino acids long. Here the CDR3 reads CATPGVQGPSYEQYF. In DNA form, the CDR3 reads TGTGCCACCCCTGGAGTGCAGGGACCCTCCTACGAGCAGTACTTC.

This clone was picked up one time. The chain combines TRBV27 with TRBJ2-7; 11 bases match TRBD1. Germline CDR1 is MNHEY and CDR2 is SMNVEV (reference sequence). CDR3 size: 17 residues. J gave up 4 bases and V 5 bases, and 13 bases lay outside the gene matches. In DNA form, the CDR3 reads TGTGCCAGCAGTCCATCCGGAGGGGACAGGGGGATGTACGAGCAGTACTTC. Its protein product is CASSPSGGDRGMYEQYF.

The CDR3 spells CASSLGGQGGNQPQHF. CDR3 bases: TGCGCCAGCAGCTTGGGGGGACAGGGTGGCAATCAGCCCCAGCATTTT. The rearrangement joins TRBV5-1 to TRBJ1-5, with 9 bases identical to TRBD1. With 0 bases clipped from V and 2 bases from J, the junction kept 3 bases outside the gene matches. This CDR3 contains 16 residues. From germline, CDR1 is SGHRS and CDR2 YFSETQ.

The chain has TRBV27 and TRBJ1-5; 9 bases are shared with TRBD1. Germline CDR1 and CDR2: MNHEY and SMNVEV (reference sequence). The CDR3 is 16 amino acids. The V segment lost 0 bases and the J segment 9 bases; nucleotides outside the gene matches: 9. The CDR3: CASSLSLGQGPGPQHF. The CDR3 DNA reads as TGTGCCAGCAGTTTATCGCTGGGACAGGGACCTGGGCCCCAGCATTTT.

In regard to this clone: Other DNA variants within this sample encode the same CDR3. J is TRBJ2-3 and V is TRBV5-1, with D unclear. This CDR3 has 11 residues. V lost 1 base and J 6 bases, leaving 3 bases between the germline ends. Per germline, CDR1 SGHRS and CDR2 YFSETQ. The CDR3 DNA follows: TGCGCCAGCAGCTTGCGGGATACGCAGTATTTT. It codes for CASSLRDTQYF.

The V call is TRBV18, the J call TRBJ2-1; D unresolved. With 1 base removed from V and 10 bases from J, the gap between germline ends came to 14 bases. Germline V gives CDR1 KGHSH, CDR2 LQKENI. This CDR3 has 14 residues. DNA of the CDR3: TGTGCCAGCTCACCACTCGAGGCGATGGGGGAGCAGTTCTTC. Its protein product is CASSPLEAMGEQFF.

V and J are TRBV5-8 and TRBJ2-2, with D tentatively TRBD2 (5 bases). Germline V CDR1 and CDR2: SGHTS, YDEGEE. The CDR3 spans 18 residues. V dropped 0 bases and J dropped 5 bases, with 20 bases sitting between them. The CDR3 DNA sequence: TGTGCCAGCAGCTTGGATCTCGGGGTATTTCGGGGTACCGGGGAGCTGTTTTTT. This codes for CASSLDLGVFRGTGELFF.